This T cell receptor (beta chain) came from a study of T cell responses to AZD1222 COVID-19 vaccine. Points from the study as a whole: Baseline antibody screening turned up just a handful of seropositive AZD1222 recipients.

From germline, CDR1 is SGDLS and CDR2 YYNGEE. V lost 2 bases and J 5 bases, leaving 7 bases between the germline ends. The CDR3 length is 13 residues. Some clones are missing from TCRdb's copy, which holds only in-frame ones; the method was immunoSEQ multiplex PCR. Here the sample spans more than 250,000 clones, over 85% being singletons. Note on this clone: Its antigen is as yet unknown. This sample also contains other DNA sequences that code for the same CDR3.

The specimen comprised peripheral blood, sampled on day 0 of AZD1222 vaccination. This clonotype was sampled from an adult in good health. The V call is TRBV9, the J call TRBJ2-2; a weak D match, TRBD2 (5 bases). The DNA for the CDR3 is TGTGCCAGCAGCGTTGGAGGAACCGGGGAGCTGTTTTTT. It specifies CASSVGGTGELFF.